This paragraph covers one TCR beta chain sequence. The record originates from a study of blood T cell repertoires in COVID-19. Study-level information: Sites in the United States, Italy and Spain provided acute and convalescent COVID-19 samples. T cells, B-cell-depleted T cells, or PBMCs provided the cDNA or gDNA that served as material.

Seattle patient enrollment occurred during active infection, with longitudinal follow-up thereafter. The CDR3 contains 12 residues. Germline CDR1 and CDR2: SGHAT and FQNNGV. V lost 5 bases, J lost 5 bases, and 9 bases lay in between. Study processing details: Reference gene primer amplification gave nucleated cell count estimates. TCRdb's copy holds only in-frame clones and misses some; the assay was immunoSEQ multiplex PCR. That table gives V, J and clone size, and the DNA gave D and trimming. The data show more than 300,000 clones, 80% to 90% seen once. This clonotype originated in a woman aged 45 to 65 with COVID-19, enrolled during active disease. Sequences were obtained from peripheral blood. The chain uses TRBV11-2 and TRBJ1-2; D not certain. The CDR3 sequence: CASSPVGYGYTF. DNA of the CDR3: TGTGCCAGCAGCCCCGTCGGGTATGGCTACACCTTC.